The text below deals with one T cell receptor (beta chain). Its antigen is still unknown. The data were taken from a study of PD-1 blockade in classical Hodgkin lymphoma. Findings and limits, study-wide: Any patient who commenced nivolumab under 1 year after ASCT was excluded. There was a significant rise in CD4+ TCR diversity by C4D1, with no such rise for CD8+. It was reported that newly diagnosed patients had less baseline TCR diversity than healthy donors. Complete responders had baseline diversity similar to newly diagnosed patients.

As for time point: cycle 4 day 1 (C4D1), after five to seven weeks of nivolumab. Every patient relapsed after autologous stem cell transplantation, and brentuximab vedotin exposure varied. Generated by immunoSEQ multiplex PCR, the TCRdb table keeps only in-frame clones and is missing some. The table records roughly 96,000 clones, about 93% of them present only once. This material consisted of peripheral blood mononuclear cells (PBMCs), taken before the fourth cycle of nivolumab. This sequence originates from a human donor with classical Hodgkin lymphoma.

CDR3 sequence: CASSQSGGRLKTEAFF. The CDR3 DNA is TGTGCCAGCAGCCAGAGTGGAGGCCGACTTAAGACTGAAGCTTTCTTT. The genes are TRBV7-3 and TRBJ1-1; D is uncertain. The CDR3 extends over 16 amino acids. V was pared by 5 bases and J by 5 bases, with 21 bases between. Looked up from germline, CDR1 is SGHTA and CDR2 is FQGTGA.